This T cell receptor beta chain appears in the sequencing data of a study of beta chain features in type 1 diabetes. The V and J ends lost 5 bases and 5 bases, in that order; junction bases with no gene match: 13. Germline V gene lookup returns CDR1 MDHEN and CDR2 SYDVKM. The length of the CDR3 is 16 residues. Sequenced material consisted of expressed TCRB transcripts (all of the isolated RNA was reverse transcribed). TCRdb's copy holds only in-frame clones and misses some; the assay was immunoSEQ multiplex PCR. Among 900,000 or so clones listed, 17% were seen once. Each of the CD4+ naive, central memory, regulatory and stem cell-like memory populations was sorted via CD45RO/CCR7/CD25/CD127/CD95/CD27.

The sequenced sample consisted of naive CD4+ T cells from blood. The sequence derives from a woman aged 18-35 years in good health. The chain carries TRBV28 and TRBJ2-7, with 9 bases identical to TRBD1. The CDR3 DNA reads TGTGCCAGCAGTACACAGGGGGCCAACGGCATGCACGAGCAGTACTTC. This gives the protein CASSTQGANGMHEQYF. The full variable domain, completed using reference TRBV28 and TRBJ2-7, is DVKVTQSSRYLVKRTGEKVFLECVQDMDHENMFWYRQDPGLGLRLIYFSYDVKMKEKGDIPEGYSVSREKKERFSLILESASTNQTSMYLCASSTQGANGMHEQYFGPGTRLTVT.